This T cell receptor beta chain was documented in a study of OX40 agonist ivuxolimab in advanced cancers. About the study: Averaging roughly 60 years in age, with a range of about 23 to 79, the cohort was more than 75% male. Prior anti-PD-1, anti-PD-L1 or anti-CTLA-4 therapy did not bar entry, and 40% had some. Study results and caveats: Partial responders receiving 0.1-3.0 mg/kg showed among the lowest clonal expansion.

Generated by immunoSEQ multiplex PCR, the TCRdb table keeps only in-frame clones and is missing some. The data show about 98,000 clones, approximately 91% seen once. With regard to this clone: The antigen remains unidentified.

Germline V gene data show CDR1 as GTSNPN and CDR2 as SVGIG (reference sequence). The CDR3 is 14 amino acids. The junction had 5 bases not matched to a gene; V was cut back by 3 bases and J by 4 bases. Sequenced material: CD4+ or CD8+ T cells sorted from blood, taken in a trial of the OX40 agonist ivuxolimab. The receptor was isolated from an adult with an advanced solid tumor such as melanoma, head and neck, liver or kidney cancer. This chain uses TRBV30 with TRBJ2-1, with 8 bases that match TRBD2. CDR3 protein: CAWRELADYNEQFF. In DNA form, the CDR3 reads TGTGCCTGGAGGGAACTAGCGGATTACAATGAGCAGTTCTTC. Based on the CDR3 plus reference TRBV30 and TRBJ2-1, the full variable domain is SQTIHQWPATLVQPVGSPLSLECTVEGTSNPNLYWYRQAAGRGLQLLFYSVGIGQISSEVPQNLSASRPQDRQFILSSKKLLLSDSGFYLCAWRELADYNEQFFGPGTRLTVL.